This paragraph reports one T cell receptor (beta chain). The CDR3 spans 13 residues. The trim removed 5 bases at V and 6 bases at J, leaving 5 bases unmatched. Germline V gene lookup returns CDR1 SEHNR and CDR2 FQNEAQ (reference sequence). This entry comes from a study of blood T cell repertoires in COVID-19. On the study more broadly: PBMCs, B-cell-depleted T cells, or T cells provided the cDNA or gDNA that made up the material.

Sequenced by immunoSEQ multiplex PCR; TCRdb stores in-frame clones only, minus some. Of some 93,000 clones listed, approximately 86% are singletons. What was sequenced was peripheral blood. The receptor was derived from a woman at least 80 years old with acute or convalescent COVID-19. The chain has TRBV7-9 and TRBJ2-3; 7 bases are shared with TRBD2. CDR3 in amino acids: CASSLSGGDTQYF. The CDR3 DNA sequence: TGTGCCAGCAGCCTCTCCGGGGGGGATACGCAGTATTTT.